The 26 T cell receptor beta chains reported below all come from one sample, sequenced in a study of T cells in Graves' hyperthyroidism and ophthalmopathy. TCR beta CDR3 region amplification was performed from RNA transcripts. First-round RT-PCR of the TCR CDR3 relied on the HTBI primer set. Using its own MiXCR run on the multiplex PCR reads, TCRdb lists one record per CDR3 protein. The sample records fewer than 500,000 distinct CDR3 sequences, roughly 12% being singletons. The material sequenced was blood. These receptors originate from a man aged 25 to 40 with Graves' hyperthyroidism that later progressed to Graves' ophthalmopathy.

Details on this clonotype: One base away lies a much larger clone, so this may be a sequencing read error. J is TRBJ2-1 and V is TRBV5-1; 15 nucleotides agree with TRBD2. CDR3 length: 16 residues. Germline V gene sequence: CDR1 SGHRS, CDR2 YFSETQ. The V segment lost 4 bases and the J segment 3 bases; nucleotides outside the gene matches: 2. The CDR3 nucleotides read TGCGCCAGCAGCCCGGGACTAGCGGGGGGCTACAATGAGCAGTTCTTC. Translation: CASSPGLAGGYNEQFF. Supplemented by reference TRBV5-1 and TRBJ2-1, the full variable domain reads KAGVTQTPRYLIKTRGQQVTLSCSPISGHRSVSWYQQTPGQGLQFLFEYFSETQRNKGNFPGRFSGRQFSNSRSEMNVSTLELGDSALYLCASSPGLAGGYNEQFFGPGTRLTVL.

A note on this clonotype: At one boundary the junction diverges from the germline segment, which might be a read error. This rearrangement joins TRBV12-3 or TRBV12-4 to TRBJ1-1; D ambiguous. This CDR3 has 14 amino acids. The CDR3 spells CASSPDGVNTEAFF. DNA of the CDR3: TGTGCCAGCAGCCCCGACGGGGTAAACACCGAAGCTTTCTTT.

This clonotype has a count of ten or more. The V and J genes are TRBV6-5 and TRBJ1-5; no reliable D call. V shed 0 bases and J shed 1 base, with 4 bases lying between them. Germline CDR1 and CDR2: MNHEY and SVGAGI. The length of the CDR3 is 14 residues. The CDR3 DNA reads as TGTGCCAGCAGTTACTCGAGGAGCAATCAGCCCCAGCATTTT. Protein product: CASSYSRSNQPQHF.

This clonotype was counted many times. The chain couples TRBV7-2 to TRBJ2-7; D perhaps matches TRBD1 (5 bases). The CDR3 contains 14 residues. In germline, CDR1 is SGHTA, CDR2 FQGNSA. V was shortened by 0 bases and J by 1 base, with 7 bases between the two germline ends. The CDR3: CASSLATGSYEQYF. CDR3 in DNA: TGTGCCAGCAGCTTAGCCACAGGTTCCTACGAGCAGTACTTC. Filled out from reference TRBV7-2 and TRBJ2-7, the complete variable domain reads GAGVSQSPSNKVTEKGKDVELRCDPISGHTALYWYRQSLGQGLEFLIYFQGNSAPDKSGLPSDRFSAERTGGSVSTLTIQRTQQEDSAVYLCASSLATGSYEQYFGPGTRLTVT.

This clonotype showed up many times. This chain links TRBV7-9 with TRBJ1-1, with 11 bases identical to TRBD1. Trimming at V came to 1 base and at J to 1 base, leaving 2 bases not matched to a gene. CDR3 size: 16 residues. The germline CDR1 and CDR2 sequences are SEHNR and FQNEAQ (reference sequence). CDR3 bases: TGTGCCAGCAGCTTAGAGGGGACAGGGGGGAACACTGAAGCTTTCTTT. Translating gives CASSLEGTGGNTEAFF.

The rearrangement joins TRBV20-1 to TRBJ2-3, with D possibly being TRBD2 (6 bases). The CDR3 covers 16 residues. The V end lost 2 bases, the J end lost 1 base, and 16 bases lay between the germline ends. CDR1 and CDR2 from the germline V gene are DFQATT and SNEGSKA (reference sequence). The CDR3 DNA follows: TGCAGTGCTAGAACATATTGGGACTCCCGCACAGATACGCAGTATTTT. Amino acid sequence: CSARTYWDSRTDTQYF.

The rearrangement uses TRBV5-1 and TRBJ2-6; possibly TRBD1 for D (5 bases). There are 15 residues in the CDR3. Germline V gives CDR1 SGHRS, CDR2 YFSETQ. Trimming cost V 4 bases and J 2 bases, with 10 bases left between them. The CDR3 protein is CASSPTGPGANVLTF. The DNA for the CDR3 is TGCGCCAGCAGCCCAACAGGTCCTGGGGCCAACGTCCTGACTTTC.

This chain links TRBV20-1 with TRBJ1-1; D is uncertain. V lost 3 bases and J 1 base, leaving 9 bases between the germline ends. Germline V gene sequence: CDR1 DFQATT, CDR2 SNEGSKA (reference sequence). The CDR3 runs to 13 residues. CDR3 region: CSARISANTEAFF. The CDR3 DNA reads as TGCAGTGCTAGGATCTCAGCGAACACTGAAGCTTTCTTT.

This clonotype was found a few times. The gene calls are TRBV12-5 and TRBJ2-1; the match to TRBD1 covers 9 bases. The CDR3 totals 20 residues. The V gene end was trimmed by 0 bases and the J gene end by 8 bases; junction bases not matched to a gene: 20. Germline CDR1 and CDR2: LGHNT and FRNRAP. The CDR3 is CASGLVPSLRRDRDDDEQFF. The CDR3, as DNA: TGTGCTAGTGGTTTGGTACCCTCCCTCCGGCGGGACAGGGACGACGATGAGCAGTTCTTC. Combining the CDR3 with reference TRBV12-5 and TRBJ2-1 gives the whole variable domain DARVTQTPRHKVTEMGQEVTMRCQPILGHNTVFWYRQTMMQGLELLAYFRNRAPLDDSGMPKDRFSAEMPDATLATLKIQPSEPRDSAVYFCASGLVPSLRRDRDDDEQFFGPGTRLTVL.

This clonotype was picked up a small number of times. The V gene is TRBV5-1, the J gene TRBJ1-4; D uncertain. The V and J ends lost 5 bases and 6 bases respectively, with 11 bases between them. This CDR3 is built from 13 residues. CDR1 is SGHRS and CDR2 is YFSETQ in the germline V gene. The CDR3, as DNA: TGCGCCAGCAGAGAAAACGAGGATGAAAAACTGTTTTTT. This codes for CASRENEDEKLFF.

This clonotype was observed a handful of times. This chain connects TRBV28 to TRBJ2-1; the match to TRBD1 covers 9 bases. The V gene's germline CDR1 is MDHEN and CDR2 SYDVKM. The CDR3 is made up of 13 amino acids. V dropped 8 bases and J dropped 1; count of bases not matched to a gene: 0. The CDR3 region is CASGTGSYNEQFF. CDR3 in DNA: TGTGCCAGCGGGACAGGGTCCTACAATGAGCAGTTCTTC.

The rearrangement joins TRBV6-1 to TRBJ1-2, with 7 nucleotides matching TRBD1. This CDR3 contains 13 residues. V shed 10 bases and J 4 bases; nucleotides not matched to a gene: 9. Germline V gene sequence: CDR1 MNHNS, CDR2 SASEGT. CDR3 DNA sequence: TGTGCCACCCGTCAAGACAGGGCCTATGGCTACACCTTC. Its translation is CATRQDRAYGYTF.

CDR3 sequence (DNA): TGTGCCAGTAGGATAACCGGGGAGCTGTTTTTT. It is translated as CASRITGELFF. V and J are TRBV19 and TRBJ2-2; D not certain. Germline CDR1 is LNHDA and CDR2 is SQIVND (reference sequence). The CDR3 has 11 amino acids. Trimming cost V 6 bases and J 5 bases, with 4 bases left between them. The full variable domain, with the rest looked up from reference TRBV19 and TRBJ2-2, is DGGITQSPKYLFRKEGQNVTLSCEQNLNHDAMYWYRQDPGQGLRLIYYSQIVNDFQKGDIAEGYSVSREKKESFPLTVTSAQKNPTAFYLCASRITGELFFGEGSRLTVL.

Turning to this clonotype: This clone may be a read error of a much larger clone one base away. Lacking the conserved final phenylalanine or tryptophan, this CDR3 likely reflects a read error. The J gene is TRBJ1-5, the V gene TRBV27, with a weak D call TRBD1 (5 bases). This CDR3 region has 19 residues. Germline-derived CDR1 and CDR2 are MNHEY and SMNVEV (reference sequence). V was trimmed by 5 bases and J by 1 base, leaving 24 bases between them. The CDR3, as DNA: TGTGCCAGCAGTCGAAGAGGGAGGGGTCTCTTGGGGAGCAATCAGCCCCAGCATTCT. This gives the protein CASSRRGRGLLGSNQPQHS.

Ten or more counts support this clonotype. The chain links TRBV5-1 to TRBJ1-1, with D tentatively TRBD1 (6 bases). Trimming removed 0 bases from V and 5 bases from J, with 11 bases in between. CDR3 length equals 14 residues. Germline-derived CDR1 and CDR2 are SGHRS and YFSETQ. CDR3 sequence (DNA): TGCGCCAGCAGCTTGGTGGGGGGCCGAACTGAAGCTTTCTTT. Protein: CASSLVGGRTEAFF.

This clonotype was seen many times. The CDR3 is CASSAGQHSNQPQHF. The CDR3 nucleotides are TGTGCCAGCAGCGCTGGACAGCATAGCAATCAGCCCCAGCATTTT. The chain is built from TRBV11-2 and TRBJ1-5, with a possible D match to TRBD1 (6 bases). Trimming removed 5 bases from V and 0 bases from J, with 11 bases in between. This CDR3 is 15 amino acids long. In germline, CDR1 is SGHAT, CDR2 FQNNGV.

This clonotype was recorded only once. The rearrangement uses TRBV12-3 or TRBV12-4 and TRBJ2-5; 8 bases are shared with TRBD2. Trimming at V came to 3 bases and at J to 4 bases, leaving 4 bases not matched to a gene. CDR3 length equals 14 residues. CDR3 loop: CASSFGGAAETQYF. The DNA for the CDR3 is TGTGCCAGCAGTTTCGGGGGGGCAGCAGAGACCCAGTACTTC.

In DNA form, the CDR3 reads TGTGCCAGCAGCTTAGTAGCGACCTCCTACAGCGAGCAGTTCTTC. It translates to CASSLVATSYSEQFF. The V call is TRBV7-2, the J call TRBJ2-1, with D possibly matching TRBD2 (5 bases). The CDR3 runs to 15 residues. Per germline, CDR1 SGHTA and CDR2 FQGNSA. Trimming cost V 1 base and J 10 bases, with 17 bases left between them.

This clonotype has a count of ten or more. The V gene is TRBV12-3 or TRBV12-4, the J gene TRBJ1-2; no clear D gene. This CDR3 spans 13 amino acids. V lost 6 bases and J 4 bases, leaving 12 bases between the germline ends. CDR3 coding DNA: TGTGCCAGCAGCCCACGATGGGTCTATGGCTACACCTTC. It specifies CASSPRWVYGYTF.

Many counts were recorded for this clonotype. This chain connects TRBV5-1 to TRBJ1-1; D is ambiguous. Germline assignment: CDR1 SGHRS and CDR2 YFSETQ. This CDR3 has 14 residues. V gave up 0 bases and J gave up 2 bases, with 8 bases separating them. CDR3 bases: TGCGCCAGCAGCTTGGTGAATGCCAACACTGAAGCTTTCTTT. Residues: CASSLVNANTEAFF.

This sequence joins TRBV24-1 and TRBJ2-1, with 14 bases that match TRBD2. There are 16 residues in the CDR3. V shed 2 bases and J 10 bases; nucleotides not matched to a gene: 6. Looked up from germline, CDR1 is KGHDR and CDR2 is SFDVKD. CDR3 in DNA: TGTGCCACCAGTGATTCGGGACTAGCGGGGGTAAGAGAGCAGTTCTTC. Translated, it gives CATSDSGLAGVREQFF.

This clonotype was observed a handful of times. The chain couples TRBV6-2 or TRBV6-3 to TRBJ2-3, with TRBD2 identical over 7 bases. Germline CDR1 reads MNHEY; CDR2 reads SVGEGT. The J segment lost 1 base and the V segment lost 4 bases, leaving 5 bases of the junction unmatched. This CDR3 comprises 15 residues. The CDR3 loop reads CASSFMAGGTDTQYF. CDR3 nucleotides: TGTGCCAGCAGTTTCATGGCGGGGGGCACAGATACGCAGTATTTT.

V and J are TRBV6-1 and TRBJ1-1; TRBD1 might be the D (5 bases). V was cut by 6 bases and J by 4 bases, with 12 bases left in between. Germline loops: CDR1 MNHNS, CDR2 SASEGT. The CDR3 extends over 13 amino acids. The CDR3 DNA sequence: TGTGCCAGCAGCCAGACAGCCCGCACTGAAGCTTTCTTT. Translated: CASSQTARTEAFF.

This clonotype occurred many times. The V call is TRBV12-3 or TRBV12-4, the J call TRBJ2-7, with 7 bases matching TRBD2. This CDR3 region has 12 residues. Trimming took 5 bases from V and 6 from J; bases not matched to a gene: 4. As DNA, the CDR3 is TGTGCCAGCAGTGCAAGCGGGGTCGAGCAGTACTTC. Protein sequence: CASSASGVEQYF.

This clonotype was counted at least ten times. V and J are TRBV5-1 and TRBJ1-1; weak D call: TRBD1 (6 bases). V was clipped by 7 bases and J by 6 bases, with 10 bases between them. Germline V gene lookup returns CDR1 SGHRS and CDR2 YFSETQ. This CDR3 contains 11 residues. The CDR3 reads CASQGQSEAFF. Here the CDR3 DNA reads TGCGCCAGCCAAGGACAGTCTGAAGCTTTCTTT.

This clonotype was observed many times. This chain joins TRBV2 and TRBJ1-2, with TRBD1 matching 7 bases. Germline CDR1 is SNHLY and CDR2 is FYNNEI. This CDR3 is 12 amino acids long. The J segment lost 7 bases and the V segment lost 6 bases, leaving 5 bases of the junction unmatched. The CDR3 sequence is CASRDRDIGYTF. The CDR3 DNA reads as TGTGCCAGCAGAGACAGGGACATTGGCTACACCTTC.